The 20 T cell receptor beta chains reported below all come from one sample, sequenced in a study of regulatory T cells in long-lasting Graves disease. Sample time point: persistent/refractory GD, antithyroid drugs over 5 years with positive TRAb. RNA extracted from PBMCs served as the sequencing template. HTBI primers from iRepertoire and Arm-PCR of CDR3 regions yielded the TCR beta libraries. TCRdb re-called the multiplex PCR reads through MiXCR, storing one row per CDR3 protein. The sample has approximately 440,000 distinct CDR3 sequences; 23% are singletons. The sequencing used peripheral blood mononuclear cells (PBMCs), collected when the disease was refractory, from a patient treated with antithyroid drugs. The receptors derive from a female donor with Graves disease.

This clonotype was picked up many times. This chain connects TRBV6-5 to TRBJ2-5, with 7 bases that match TRBD2. The CDR3 totals 24 residues. The germline CDR1 and CDR2 sequences are MNHEY and SVGAGI. J lost 1 base, V lost 0 bases, and 29 bases had no gene match. The DNA of the CDR3 is TGTGCCAGCAGTTACTCGAGTGGGTTGGCTAGCGGCGATTGGCGTCCTACGACCCAAGAGACCCAGTACTTC. Protein: CASSYSSGLASGDWRPTTQETQYF.

This clonotype showed up many times. This chain joins TRBV6-1 and TRBJ2-7, with TRBD1 matching over 8 bases. Germline lookup yields CDR1 MNHNS and CDR2 SASEGT. The V segment lost 6 bases and the J segment 6 bases; nucleotides outside the gene matches: 16. The CDR3 has 16 residues. CDR3 in DNA: TGTGCCAGCAGCTGGGGTATTGGACAGGGCCTACGCGAGCAGTACTTC. Translating gives CASSWGIGQGLREQYF.

The chain has TRBV5-6 and TRBJ1-1, with D unresolved. The CDR3 length is 14 residues. Germline V gives CDR1 SGHDT, CDR2 YYEEEE. With 0 bases removed from V and 4 bases from J, the gap between germline ends came to 10 bases. CDR3 bases: TGTGCCAGCAGCTTGGAACGGCATCTCACTGAAGCTTTCTTT. Encoded protein: CASSLERHLTEAFF.

This clonotype has a count of ten or more. J is TRBJ1-1 and V is TRBV19; D call uncertain. Germline V CDR1 and CDR2: LNHDA, SQIVND (reference sequence). There are 13 residues in the CDR3. Deletions cut 3 bases from V and 1 base from J, with 6 bases between. The CDR3 DNA reads TGTGCCAGTAGTATGGTCAGGAACACTGAAGCTTTCTTT. Translation: CASSMVRNTEAFF.

This clonotype has just a few counts. The chain carries TRBV29-1 and TRBJ2-2; maybe TRBD1 (5 bases). The CDR3 has 15 residues. With 3 bases removed from V and 2 bases from J, the gap between germline ends came to 13 bases. Germline assignment: CDR1 SQVTM and CDR2 ANQGSEA. CDR3 sequence reads: CSVESRQGNTGELFF. The CDR3 DNA reads TGCAGCGTTGAGAGTCGCCAGGGAAACACCGGGGAGCTGTTTTTT.

The rearrangement uses TRBV7-2 and TRBJ2-5; possibly TRBD2 for D (5 bases). From germline, CDR1 is SGHTA and CDR2 FQGNSA. This CDR3 is 15 amino acids long. Deletions cut 6 bases from V and 4 bases from J, with 18 bases between. CDR3 DNA sequence: TGTGCCAGCAGGTTGAGGGAATTTTCAGGAGAGACCCAGTACTTC. Protein: CASRLREFSGETQYF.

This clonotype was counted once. The J gene is TRBJ2-2, the V gene TRBV7-2, with 11 bases lining up with TRBD2. With V trimmed by 6 bases and J by 5 bases, 8 bases remained unmatched. The V gene's germline CDR1 is SGHTA and CDR2 FQGNSA. The CDR3 has 16 residues. The CDR3 sequence: CASRQGSSGRTGELFF. The CDR3 DNA reads as TGTGCCAGCAGACAAGGGTCTAGCGGGAGGACCGGGGAGCTGTTTTTT. The complete variable domain, with remaining parts taken from reference TRBV7-2 and TRBJ2-2, reads GAGVSQSPSNKVTEKGKDVELRCDPISGHTALYWYRQSLGQGLEFLIYFQGNSAPDKSGLPSDRFSAERTGGSVSTLTIQRTQQEDSAVYLCASRQGSSGRTGELFFGEGSRLTVL.

This clonotype was counted only a few times. This chain connects TRBV7-8 to TRBJ2-5; 7 bases are shared with TRBD1. CDR3 length: 16 residues. Germline CDR1 and CDR2: SGHVS and FQNEAQ. V was clipped by 4 bases and J by 2 bases; unmatched bases: 10. This CDR3 is CASSSFAGTEQETQYF. In nucleotides, the CDR3 is TGTGCCAGCAGCTCTTTTGCCGGGACAGAGCAAGAGACCCAGTACTTC.

The chain links TRBV6-2 or TRBV6-3 to TRBJ2-1, with 8 bases that match TRBD2. In germline, CDR1 is MNHEY, CDR2 SVGEGT. V lost 8 bases and J lost 5; bases outside the gene matches: 5. The CDR3 contains 13 residues. CDR3 loop: CASRRTSNNEQFF. The CDR3 coding sequence is TGTGCCAGCCGTAGGACTAGCAACAATGAGCAGTTCTTC.

This rearrangement joins TRBV13 to TRBJ2-5, with 7 bases lining up with TRBD2. The V gene's germline CDR1 is PRHDT and CDR2 FYEKMQ (reference sequence). Germline trimming cut 5 bases from V and 2 bases from J; bases unmatched to any gene: 14. This CDR3 spans 17 amino acids. CDR3 bases: TGTGCCAGCAGCCATGCCCTTCCCGGGACTATTCAAGAGACCCAGTACTTC. This gives the protein CASSHALPGTIQETQYF.

This clonotype was observed a few times. The CDR3 DNA reads TGTGCCAGCTCACCGCAGACAGGCATCGGGGCCAACGTCCTGACTTTC. This sequence encodes CASSPQTGIGANVLTF. The chain joins TRBV18 to TRBJ2-6; weak D call: TRBD1 (6 bases). Between the trimmed V and J ends, which lost 3 bases and 4 bases, there was a span of 13 bases. This CDR3 has 16 amino acids. Germline CDR1 reads KGHSH; CDR2 reads LQKENI.

The chain has TRBV6-2 or TRBV6-3 and TRBJ1-6, with TRBD1 as a possible D gene (5 bases). The CDR3 extends over 15 amino acids. Trimming stripped 8 bases from V and 5 bases from J, with 16 bases between. Germline-derived CDR1 and CDR2 are MNHEY and SVGEGT. CDR3 residues: CASWHFLGHNSPLHF. In DNA, the CDR3 is TGTGCCAGCTGGCATTTTTTGGGGCATAATTCACCCCTCCACTTT.

The chain recombines TRBV7-9 with TRBJ2-4; D perhaps matches TRBD1 (6 bases). Germline-derived CDR1 and CDR2 are SEHNR and FQNEAQ (reference sequence). V gave up 5 bases and J gave up 2 bases, with 13 bases separating them. The CDR3 contains 15 residues. CDR3: CASSPPQGPKNIQYF. The CDR3 bases are TGTGCCAGCAGCCCGCCCCAGGGGCCCAAAAACATTCAGTACTTC. Combining the CDR3 with reference TRBV7-9 and TRBJ2-4 gives the whole variable domain DTGVSQNPRHKITKRGQNVTFRCDPISEHNRLYWYRQTLGQGPEFLTYFQNEAQLEKSRLLSDRFSAERPKGSFSTLEIQRTEQGDSAMYLCASSPPQGPKNIQYFGAGTRLSVL.

This clonotype has only a few counts. J is TRBJ2-5 and V is TRBV12-3 or TRBV12-4, with D perhaps TRBD1 (5 bases). The J call may be mistaken, given a closer DNA end match to TRBJ2-1. This CDR3 has 12 amino acids. CDR3 protein: CASSQTVNEQFF. The CDR3 coding sequence is TGTGCCAGCAGTCAGACAGTTAATGAGCAGTTCTTC.

This clonotype was counted ten times or more. The chain employs TRBV12-3 or TRBV12-4 and TRBJ1-1, with D tentatively TRBD1 (6 bases). This CDR3 has 16 amino acids. The V and J ends lost 4 bases and 5 bases respectively, with 20 bases between them. CDR3 protein: CASSSAKGGGRTEAFF. CDR3 in DNA: TGTGCCAGCAGTTCGGCGAAAGGGGGGGGACGTACTGAAGCTTTCTTT.

Notes on this clonotype: A single base is all that separates this from a far larger clone, so a read error is likely. The J gene is TRBJ2-2, the V gene TRBV6-9; D not resolved. The CDR3 runs 13 residues. V dropped 5 bases and J dropped 6 bases, with 10 bases sitting between them. Germline loops: CDR1 MNHGY, CDR2 SVAAGI. CDR3 coding DNA: TGTGCCAGCAGTCTTTGCGATTCCGGGGAGCTGTTTTTT. Translating gives CASSLCDSGELFF.

This clonotype was found many times. In DNA, the CDR3 is TGTGCCAGCAGTTTACTGGCTAGCGGGACACGCGAGCAGTACTTC. Protein: CASSLLASGTREQYF. The chain combines TRBV28 with TRBJ2-7; 9 bases match TRBD2. V gave up 2 bases and J gave up 6 bases; unmatched junction bases: 8. Germline CDR1 MDHEN, CDR2 SYDVKM. CDR3 size: 15 residues. Full variable domain (outside the CDR3, taken from reference TRBV28 and TRBJ2-7): DVKVTQSSRYLVKRTGEKVFLECVQDMDHENMFWYRQDPGLGLRLIYFSYDVKMKEKGDIPEGYSVSREKKERFSLILESASTNQTSMYLCASSLLASGTREQYFGPGTRLTVT.

The J gene is TRBJ2-3, the V gene TRBV20-1; 7 nucleotides match TRBD1. This CDR3 is built from 12 residues. Germline values: CDR1 DFQATT, CDR2 SNEGSKA (reference sequence). J lost 1 base, V lost 6 bases, and 1 base had no gene match. This CDR3 reads CSADRGTDTQYF. In nucleotides, the CDR3 is TGCAGTGCAGACAGGGGCACAGATACGCAGTATTTT.

The chain links TRBV7-3 to TRBJ2-2; 8 bases are shared with TRBD1. Germline CDR1 SGHTA, CDR2 FQGTGA. The CDR3 runs to 17 residues. V lost 1 base and J lost 6; bases outside the gene matches: 10. CDR3 sequence reads: CASSLRVPDRGAGELFF. The CDR3 DNA sequence: TGTGCCAGCAGCTTAAGAGTACCCGACAGGGGCGCCGGGGAGCTGTTTTTT. Supplemented by reference TRBV7-3 and TRBJ2-2, the full variable domain reads GAGVSQTPSNKVTEKGKYVELRCDPISGHTALYWYRQSLGQGPEFLIYFQGTGAADDSGLPNDRFFAVRPEGSVSTLKIQRTERGDSAVYLCASSLRVPDRGAGELFFGEGSRLTVL.

The V call is TRBV20-1, the J call TRBJ1-4; TRBD1 agrees at 8 bases. V lost 4 bases and J lost 4; bases outside the gene matches: 5. Germline loops: CDR1 DFQATT, CDR2 SNEGSKA (reference sequence). The length of the CDR3 is 14 residues. The CDR3 DNA follows: TGCAGTGCTAACCGGGACAGGATTAATGAAAAACTGTTTTTT. The encoded protein is CSANRDRINEKLFF.